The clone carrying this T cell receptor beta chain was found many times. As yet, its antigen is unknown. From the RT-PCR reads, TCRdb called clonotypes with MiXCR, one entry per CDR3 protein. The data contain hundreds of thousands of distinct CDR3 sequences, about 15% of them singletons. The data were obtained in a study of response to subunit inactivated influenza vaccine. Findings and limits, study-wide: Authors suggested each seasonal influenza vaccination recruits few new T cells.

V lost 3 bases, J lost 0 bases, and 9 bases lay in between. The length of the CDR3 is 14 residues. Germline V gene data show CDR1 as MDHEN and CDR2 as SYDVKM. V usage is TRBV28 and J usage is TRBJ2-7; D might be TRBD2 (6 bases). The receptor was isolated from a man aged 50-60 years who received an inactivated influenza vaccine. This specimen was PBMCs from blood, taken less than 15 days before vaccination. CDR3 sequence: CASSLSGVSYEQYF. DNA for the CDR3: TGTGCCAGCAGTTTGTCGGGGGTCTCCTACGAGCAGTACTTC.